This TCR beta chain stems from a study of regulatory T cells in long-lasting Graves disease. As to time point: newly diagnosed GD, antithyroid drugs for less than 3 months. There was RNA extracted from PBMCs, and the TCR library was made from it. Whole-study results and caveats: There were preferences for TRBV28, TRBJ1-2 and TRBJ2-5 in persistent disease. It was possible that the small sample size reduced accuracy.

Investigators prepared the TCR beta libraries by applying iRepertoire HTBI primers and Arm-PCR of CDR3 regions. TCRdb re-called the multiplex PCR reads with MiXCR, one entry per CDR3 protein. The repertoire holds 600,000 to 650,000 distinct CDR3 sequences, with 16% as singletons. This clonotype was seen many times. No antigen is known for it. Looked up from germline, CDR1 is SGHVS and CDR2 is FQNEAQ. There are 14 residues in the CDR3. With 4 bases clipped from V and 7 bases from J, the junction kept 9 bases outside the gene matches. The sample was also linked to a second study, of T cells in Graves' hyperthyroidism and ophthalmopathy.

V and J are TRBV7-8 and TRBJ1-2; TRBD1 aligns across 7 bases. The TCR sequence derives from a woman in her 30s with Graves disease. The material sequenced was peripheral blood mononuclear cells (PBMCs), taken at new diagnosis, from a patient treated with antithyroid drugs. CDR3 DNA: TGTGCCAGCAGCTCAAAAGGGGGCTGGGGTGGCTACACCTTC. Translation gives CASSSKGGWGGYTF.